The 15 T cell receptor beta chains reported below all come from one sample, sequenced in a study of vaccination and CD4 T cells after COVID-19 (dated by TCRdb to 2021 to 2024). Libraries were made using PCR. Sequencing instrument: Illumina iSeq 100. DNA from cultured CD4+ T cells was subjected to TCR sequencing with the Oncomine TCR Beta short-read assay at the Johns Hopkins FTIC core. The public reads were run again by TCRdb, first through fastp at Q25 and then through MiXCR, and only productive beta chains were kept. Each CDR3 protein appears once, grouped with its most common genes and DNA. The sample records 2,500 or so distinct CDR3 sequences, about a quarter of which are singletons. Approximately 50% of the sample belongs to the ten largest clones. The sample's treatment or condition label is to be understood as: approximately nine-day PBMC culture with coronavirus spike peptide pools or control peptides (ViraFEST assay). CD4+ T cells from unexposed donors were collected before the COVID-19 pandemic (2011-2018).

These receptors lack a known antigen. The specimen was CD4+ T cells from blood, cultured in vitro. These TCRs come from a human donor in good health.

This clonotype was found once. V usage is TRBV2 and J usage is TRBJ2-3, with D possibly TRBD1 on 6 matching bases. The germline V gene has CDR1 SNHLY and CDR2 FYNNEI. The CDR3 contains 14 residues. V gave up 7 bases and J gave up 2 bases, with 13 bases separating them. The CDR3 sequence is CASKQDRHTDTQYF. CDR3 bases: TGTGCCAGCAAGCAGGACAGACACACAGATACGCAGTATTTT.

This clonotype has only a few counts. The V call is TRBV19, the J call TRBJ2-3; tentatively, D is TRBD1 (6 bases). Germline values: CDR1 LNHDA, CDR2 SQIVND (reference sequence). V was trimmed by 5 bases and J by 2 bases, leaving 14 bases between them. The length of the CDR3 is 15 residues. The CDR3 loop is CASSLGGRVTDTQYF. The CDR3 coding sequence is TGTGCCAGTAGTTTAGGGGGTCGGGTCACAGATACGCAGTATTTT.

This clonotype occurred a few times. The CDR3 loop is CASSLWAGMGNSPLHF. The CDR3 DNA is TGTGCCAGCAGTTTATGGGCAGGGATGGGCAATTCACCCCTCCACTTT. The rearrangement uses TRBV27 and TRBJ1-6; D perhaps matches TRBD1 (5 bases). This CDR3 is 16 amino acids long. V was cut by 1 base and J by 7 bases, with 14 bases left in between. The V gene's germline CDR1 is MNHEY and CDR2 SMNVEV (reference sequence).

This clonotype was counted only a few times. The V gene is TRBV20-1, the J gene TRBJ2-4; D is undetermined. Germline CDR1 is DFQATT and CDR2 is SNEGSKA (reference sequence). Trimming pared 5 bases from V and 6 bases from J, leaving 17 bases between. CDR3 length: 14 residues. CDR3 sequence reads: CSAETRSRLNIQYF. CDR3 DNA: TGCAGTGCTGAGACCCGCTCTCGTTTAAACATTCAGTACTTC.

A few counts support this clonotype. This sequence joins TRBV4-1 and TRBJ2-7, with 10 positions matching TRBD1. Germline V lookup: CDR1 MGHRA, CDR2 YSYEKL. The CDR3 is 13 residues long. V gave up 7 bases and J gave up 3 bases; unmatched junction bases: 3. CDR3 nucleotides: TGCGCCAGCACCGGGACAGGGGACTACGAGCAGTACTTC. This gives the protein CASTGTGDYEQYF.

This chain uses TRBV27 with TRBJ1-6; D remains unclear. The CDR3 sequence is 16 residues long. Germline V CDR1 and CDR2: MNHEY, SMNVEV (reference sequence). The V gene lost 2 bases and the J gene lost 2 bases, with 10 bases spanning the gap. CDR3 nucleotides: TGTGCCAGCAGTTTAATGCTTTTTCCCTATAATTCACCCCTCCACTTT. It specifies CASSLMLFPYNSPLHF.

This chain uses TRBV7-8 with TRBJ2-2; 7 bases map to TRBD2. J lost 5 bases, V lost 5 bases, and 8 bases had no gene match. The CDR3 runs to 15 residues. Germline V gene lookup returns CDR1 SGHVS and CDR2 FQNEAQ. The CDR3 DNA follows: TGTGCCAGCAGCCCAGCGGGGATTGTAACCGGGGAGCTGTTTTTT. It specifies CASSPAGIVTGELFF.

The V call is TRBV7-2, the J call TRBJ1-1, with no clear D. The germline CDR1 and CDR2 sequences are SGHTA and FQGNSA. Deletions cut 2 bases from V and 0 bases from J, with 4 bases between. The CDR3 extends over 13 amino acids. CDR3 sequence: CASSLRMNTEAFF. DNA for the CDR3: TGTGCCAGCAGCTTAAGGATGAACACTGAAGCTTTCTTT.

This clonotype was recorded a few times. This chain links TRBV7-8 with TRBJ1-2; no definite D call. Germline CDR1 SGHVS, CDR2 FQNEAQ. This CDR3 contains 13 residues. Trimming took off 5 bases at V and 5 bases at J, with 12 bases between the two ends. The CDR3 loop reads CASSQSDQYGYTF. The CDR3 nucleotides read TGTGCCAGCAGCCAGTCGGATCAGTATGGCTACACCTTC.

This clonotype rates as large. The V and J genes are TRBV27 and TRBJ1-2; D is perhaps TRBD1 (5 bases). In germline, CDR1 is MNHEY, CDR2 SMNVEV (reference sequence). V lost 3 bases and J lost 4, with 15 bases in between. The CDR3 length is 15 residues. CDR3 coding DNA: TGTGCCAGCAGTTTGGGACCGGCCTACAGCTATGGCTACACCTTC. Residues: CASSLGPAYSYGYTF.

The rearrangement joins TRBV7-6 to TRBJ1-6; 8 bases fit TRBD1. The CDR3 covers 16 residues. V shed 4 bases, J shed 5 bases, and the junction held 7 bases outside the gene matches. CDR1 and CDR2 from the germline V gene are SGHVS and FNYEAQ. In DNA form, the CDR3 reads TGTGCCAGCAGCTCCTGGACAGGGCTTGATAATTCACCCCTCCACTTT. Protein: CASSSWTGLDNSPLHF.

CDR3 DNA: TGTGCCAGCAGCTTAGAGCGGGTTTTTTACGAGCAGTACTTC. It is translated as CASSLERVFYEQYF. The chain joins TRBV7-2 to TRBJ2-7; perhaps TRBD2 as D (6 bases). The CDR3 is 14 residues long. Looked up from germline, CDR1 is SGHTA and CDR2 is FQGNSA. Trimming stripped 1 base from V and 4 bases from J, with 11 bases between. Full variable domain (rest looked up from reference TRBV7-2 and TRBJ2-7): GAGVSQSPSNKVTEKGKDVELRCDPISGHTALYWYRQSLGQGLEFLIYFQGNSAPDKSGLPSDRFSAERTGGSVSTLTIQRTQQEDSAVYLCASSLERVFYEQYFGPGTRLTVT.

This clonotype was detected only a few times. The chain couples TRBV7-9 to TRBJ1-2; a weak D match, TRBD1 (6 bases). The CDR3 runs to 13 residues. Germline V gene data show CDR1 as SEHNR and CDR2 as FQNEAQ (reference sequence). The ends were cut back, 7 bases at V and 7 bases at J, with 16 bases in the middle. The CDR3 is CASTLDRNGGYTF. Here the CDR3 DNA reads TGTGCCAGCACGTTAGACAGGAACGGTGGCTACACCTTC.

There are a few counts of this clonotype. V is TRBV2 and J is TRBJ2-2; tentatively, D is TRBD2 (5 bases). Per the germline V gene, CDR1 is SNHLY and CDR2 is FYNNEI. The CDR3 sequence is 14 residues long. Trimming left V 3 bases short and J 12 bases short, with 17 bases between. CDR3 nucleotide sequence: TGTGCCAGCAGTGATTCCCTGCGGCCGGGGAAGCTGTTTTTT. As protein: CASSDSLRPGKLFF.

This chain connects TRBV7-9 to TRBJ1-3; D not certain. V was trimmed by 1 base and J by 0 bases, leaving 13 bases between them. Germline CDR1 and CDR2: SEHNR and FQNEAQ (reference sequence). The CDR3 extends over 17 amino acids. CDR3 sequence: CASSLERLGSSGNTIYF. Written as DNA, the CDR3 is TGTGCCAGCAGCTTAGAGAGGTTGGGGAGCTCTGGAAACACCATATATTTT.